This T cell receptor (beta chain) was sequenced in a study of long-term antiretroviral therapy in people with HIV. Investigators performed immunoSEQ version v3.0 at survey level. It was roughly 40,000-55,000 T-cell genomes per sample that sequencing targeted. Assay: immunoSEQ multiplex PCR; the TCRdb copy retains only in-frame clones and omits some. Among roughly 24,000 clones listed, approximately 90% were seen once. The TCR sequence derives from a man aged 55 to 70 with HIV. The sequencing used unsorted PBMCs, collected 0.6 years after starting antiretroviral therapy.

The CDR3 DNA follows: TGTGCCAGCAGCGGGGGGGACTTGGTGACAGATACGCAGTATTTT. It encodes CASSGGDLVTDTQYF. This chain links TRBV9 with TRBJ2-3; D is possibly TRBD2 (6 bases). Germline V gene sequence: CDR1 SGDLS, CDR2 YYNGEE. With 3 bases removed from V and 3 bases from J, the gap between germline ends came to 14 bases. The CDR3 sequence is 15 residues long.